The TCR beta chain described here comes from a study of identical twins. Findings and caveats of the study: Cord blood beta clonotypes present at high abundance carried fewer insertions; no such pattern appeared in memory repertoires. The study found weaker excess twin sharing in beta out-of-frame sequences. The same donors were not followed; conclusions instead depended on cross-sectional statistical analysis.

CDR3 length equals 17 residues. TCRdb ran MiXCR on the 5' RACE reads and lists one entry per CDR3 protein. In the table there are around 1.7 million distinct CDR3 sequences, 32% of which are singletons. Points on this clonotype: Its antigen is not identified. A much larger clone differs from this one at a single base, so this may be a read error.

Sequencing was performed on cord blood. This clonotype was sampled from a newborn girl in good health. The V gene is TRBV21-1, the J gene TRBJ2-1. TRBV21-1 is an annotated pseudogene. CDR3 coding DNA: TGTGCCAGCAGCAATGAGGAAGGACCGATGATTAGAGAGACCCAGTTCTTC. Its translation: CASSNEEGPMIRETQFF.